Listed here is a single T cell receptor (beta chain). Combining a sample-barcoded 5' primer with a J-beta primer mix, a second PCR ran for roughly 7 to 12 cycles. One entry per CDR3 protein results from TCRdb running MiXCR on the 5' RACE reads. The data hold 350,000 to 450,000 distinct CDR3 sequences, with roughly half observed a single time. This entry comes from a study of blood T cells in healthy people across ages. V lost 5 bases and J lost 2; bases outside the gene matches: 6. The CDR3 covers 14 residues. CDR1 is SNHLY, CDR2 FYNNEI, per germline. The chain recombines TRBV2 with TRBJ2-7, with TRBD1 identical over 7 bases. Sequencing was carried out using blood. The TCR was taken from a man between 60 and 75 years old in good health. DNA for the CDR3: TGTGCCAGCAGTCCCCGAACAGGGGCCTACGAGCAGTACTTC. It encodes CASSPRTGAYEQYF.